The 13 T cell receptor beta chains listed next were all sequenced from one sample in a study of monozygotic twins with cystic fibrosis. Using immunoSEQ multiplex PCR, the repertoire was profiled, and TCRdb retains in-frame clones only, with some absent. This sample carries tens of thousands of clones, over 75% of them seen once, and the ten largest clones take around 0.56%. Sequenced sample: blood. The origin of the receptors is a girl under 10 years old with cystic fibrosis.

The V and J genes are TRBV6-6 and TRBJ2-7; unclear D gene. The CDR3 runs 15 residues. Trimming removed 0 bases at V and 6 bases at J, with 15 bases between. Germline V gives CDR1 MNHNY, CDR2 SVGAGI (reference sequence). DNA for the CDR3: TGTGCCAGCAGTTACTCCCTGTTCGTCCCCATCGAGCAGTACTTC. It codes for CASSYSLFVPIEQYF.

CDR3: CSARGYGYTF. For the CDR3, the DNA is TGCAGTGCTAGGGGGTATGGCTACACCTTC. The rearrangement joins TRBV20-1 to TRBJ1-2; no reliable D call. V lost 3 bases to trimming and J lost 5 bases, with 4 bases between them. Germline assignment: CDR1 DFQATT and CDR2 SNEGSKA (reference sequence). The CDR3 covers 10 residues.

The rearrangement links TRBV21-1 to TRBJ1-6. TRBV21-1 is flagged as a pseudogene. The CDR3 consists of 16 residues. Here the CDR3 reads CASSYLSRGGDSPLHF. The CDR3 bases are TGTGCCAGCAGCTATTTGTCCCGGGGCGGAGATTCACCCCTCCACTTT.

Only one count was recorded for this clone. V gene TRBV14 combines with J gene TRBJ2-7; 7 bases are shared with TRBD1. The CDR3 runs 18 residues. Germline V gene lookup returns CDR1 SGHDN and CDR2 FVKESK. V lost 0 bases, J lost 2 bases, and 13 bases stayed unmatched. CDR3 bases: TGTGCCAGCAGCCAAGAGAGGTCTTGGGACAGAGGGACCTACGAGCAGTACTTC. This translates into CASSQERSWDRGTYEQYF.

The J gene is TRBJ1-6, the V gene TRBV19, with a tentative D call TRBD1 (5 bases). Germline V gene lookup returns CDR1 LNHDA and CDR2 SQIVND (reference sequence). V lost 5 bases, J lost 3 bases, and 14 bases lay in between. The CDR3 totals 16 residues. The chain's CDR3 is CASSVRQKVYNSPLHF. The CDR3 region has the DNA TGTGCCAGTAGTGTCCGACAGAAGGTCTATAATTCACCCCTCCACTTT.

The V gene is TRBV6-5, the J gene TRBJ1-1; D call uncertain. Germline V CDR1 and CDR2: MNHEY, SVGAGI. The CDR3 covers 10 residues. V was shortened by 2 bases and J by 8 bases, with 3 bases between the two germline ends. CDR3 loop: CASSYPEAFF. As DNA, the CDR3 is TGTGCCAGCAGTTACCCCGAAGCTTTCTTT.

This rearrangement joins TRBV6-1 to TRBJ2-2, with 12 bases fitting TRBD2. The CDR3 runs to 18 residues. Germline assignment: CDR1 MNHNS and CDR2 SASEGT. The J segment lost 7 bases and the V segment lost 1 base, leaving 10 bases of the junction unmatched. CDR3 loop: CASSEVASGGALSGELFF. The CDR3 DNA follows: TGTGCCAGCAGTGAAGTGGCTAGCGGGGGGGCCTTGAGCGGGGAGCTGTTTTTT.

This clone was detected once. This chain links TRBV7-2 with TRBJ2-5; 7 positions agree with TRBD2. Trimming cost V 6 bases and J 1 base; bases outside gene matches: 8. CDR1 is SGHTA, CDR2 FQGNSA, per germline. CDR3 size: 15 residues. CDR3 sequence (DNA): TGTGCCAGCAGATCAAACCCTAGCGGCCAAGAGACCCAGTACTTC. This sequence encodes CASRSNPSGQETQYF. The full variable domain, its missing parts supplied by reference TRBV7-2 and TRBJ2-5, is GAGVSQSPSNKVTEKGKDVELRCDPISGHTALYWYRQSLGQGLEFLIYFQGNSAPDKSGLPSDRFSAERTGGSVSTLTIQRTQQEDSAVYLCASRSNPSGQETQYFGPGTRLLVL.

This clone was recorded only once. As DNA, the CDR3 is TGTGCCAGCAGCTCGCATATAGGGGGCGCGGGTTATGGCTACACCTTC. Translation gives CASSSHIGGAGYGYTF. This chain uses TRBV11-2 with TRBJ1-2, with 7 bases aligning to TRBD1. From germline, CDR1 is SGHAT and CDR2 FQNNGV. This CDR3 has 16 residues. V gave up 4 bases and J gave up 5 bases; unmatched junction bases: 13.

V is TRBV5-5 and J is TRBJ2-3, with D perhaps matching TRBD2 (5 bases). The V and J ends lost 1 base and 8 bases respectively, with 8 bases between them. There are 12 residues in the CDR3. CDR1 SGHKS and CDR2 YYEKEE come from the germline V gene (reference sequence). CDR3: CASSLYAGTQYF. DNA for the CDR3: TGTGCCAGCAGCTTGTATGCGGGTACGCAGTATTTT.

The chain carries TRBV6-6 and TRBJ1-4, with D unclear. Germline V gene sequence: CDR1 MNHNY, CDR2 SVGAGI (reference sequence). Trimming shortened V by 0 bases and J by 8 bases, and 10 bases separated the two germline ends. The CDR3 length is 14 residues. CDR3 in DNA: TGTGCCAGCAGTTACTCGCGTCTGGAGGAAAAACTGTTTTTT. It encodes CASSYSRLEEKLFF.

The rearrangement uses TRBV5-6 and TRBJ1-2; D not resolved. V was shortened by 0 bases and J by 4 bases, with 7 bases between the two germline ends. This CDR3 spans 13 amino acids. CDR1 and CDR2 from the germline V gene are SGHDT and YYEEEE. CDR3: CASSLEETYGYTF. CDR3 coding DNA: TGTGCCAGCAGCTTGGAAGAGACCTATGGCTACACCTTC.

This clone was recorded a few times. J is TRBJ2-3 and V is TRBV5-1; D not resolved. Between the trimmed V and J ends, which lost 9 bases and 1 base, there was a span of 15 bases. The CDR3 has 14 amino acids. Germline CDR1 is SGHRS and CDR2 is YFSETQ. The CDR3 region has the DNA TGCGCCACCCCACCGAGCCCTGGCACAGATACGCAGTATTTT. Amino acid sequence: CATPPSPGTDTQYF.